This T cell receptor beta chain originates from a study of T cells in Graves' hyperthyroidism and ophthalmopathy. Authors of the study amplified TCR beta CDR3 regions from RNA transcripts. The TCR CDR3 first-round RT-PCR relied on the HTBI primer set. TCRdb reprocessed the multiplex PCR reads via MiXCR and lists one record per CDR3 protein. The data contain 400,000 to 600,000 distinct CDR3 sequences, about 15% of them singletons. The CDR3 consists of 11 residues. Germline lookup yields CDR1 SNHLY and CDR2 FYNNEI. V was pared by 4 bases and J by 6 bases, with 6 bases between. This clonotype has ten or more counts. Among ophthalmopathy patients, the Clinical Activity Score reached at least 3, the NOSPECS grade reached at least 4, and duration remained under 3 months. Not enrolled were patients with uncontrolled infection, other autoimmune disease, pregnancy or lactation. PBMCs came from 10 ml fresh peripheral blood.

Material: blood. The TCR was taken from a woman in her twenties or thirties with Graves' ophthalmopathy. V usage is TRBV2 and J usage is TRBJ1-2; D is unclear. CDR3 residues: CASSAPDGYTF. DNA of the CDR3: TGTGCCAGCAGTGCACCAGATGGCTACACCTTC.